This T cell receptor (beta chain) was documented in a study of identifying expanded T cells in peripheral blood. Study-wide results and caveats: Over about two and four weeks, about 17 and 20 clones changed, versus 1.2 between replicates. Clone count variance between approximately 2-week samples rose with total template count.

Worth noting for this clone: Antigen specificity is unknown.

The CDR3 runs to 14 residues. V lost 1 base, J lost 2 bases, and 8 bases lay in between. Germline V lookup: CDR1 SEHNR, CDR2 FQNEAQ (reference sequence). Sequencing was performed with immunoSEQ multiplex PCR; in TCRdb, only in-frame clones are kept and a portion is missing. The sample records around 120,000 clones, about 80% being singletons. Collection occurred without any documented infections or immune events in donors. The chain has TRBV7-9 and TRBJ2-5; D is unclear. Input material: blood. The source is a person between 18 and 69 years old in good health. The CDR3 spells CASSLGWLQETQYF. The CDR3 coding sequence is TGTGCCAGCAGCTTAGGCTGGCTGCAAGAGACCCAGTACTTC.